This T cell receptor beta chain stems from a study of OX40 agonist ivuxolimab in advanced cancers. Looking at the study overall: Treatment received earlier with anti-PD-1, anti-PD-L1 or anti-CTLA-4 agents was allowed, and 40% had some.

Excluded were patients having autoimmune disease history or systemic immunosuppression. CDR3 length: 15 amino acids. The germline V and J ends were trimmed by 5 bases and 2 bases, with 15 bases remaining between them. Germline loops: CDR1 SGHRS, CDR2 YFSETQ. This clone was seen only once. Assay: immunoSEQ multiplex PCR; the TCRdb copy retains only in-frame clones and omits some. Among about 48,000 clones listed, approximately 86% were seen once. The chain links TRBV5-1 to TRBJ2-3, with a possible D match to TRBD2 (6 bases). The sample in question was CD4+ or CD8+ T cells sorted from blood, obtained in a trial of the OX40 agonist ivuxolimab. This sequence was found in an adult with an advanced solid tumor such as melanoma, head and neck, liver or kidney cancer. The CDR3 region is CASRREDPFTDTQYF. CDR3 DNA sequence: TGCGCCAGCAGGAGGGAGGACCCGTTCACAGATACGCAGTATTTT.